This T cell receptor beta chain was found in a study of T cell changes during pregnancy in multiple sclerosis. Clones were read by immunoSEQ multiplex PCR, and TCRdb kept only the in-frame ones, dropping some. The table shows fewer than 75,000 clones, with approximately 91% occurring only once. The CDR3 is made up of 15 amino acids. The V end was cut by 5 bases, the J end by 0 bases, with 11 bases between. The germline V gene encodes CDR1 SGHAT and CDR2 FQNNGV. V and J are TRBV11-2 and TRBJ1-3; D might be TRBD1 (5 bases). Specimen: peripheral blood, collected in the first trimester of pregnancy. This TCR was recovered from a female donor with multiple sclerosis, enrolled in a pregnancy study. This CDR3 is CASSTGLNSGNTIYF. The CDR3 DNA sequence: TGTGCCAGCAGCACGGGACTCAACTCTGGAAACACCATATATTTT. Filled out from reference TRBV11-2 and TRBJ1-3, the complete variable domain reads EAGVAQSPRYKIIEKRQSVAFWCNPISGHATLYWYQQILGQGPKLLIQFQNNGVVDDSQLPKDRFSAERLKGVDSTLKIQPAKLEDSAVYLCASSTGLNSGNTIYFGEGSWLTVV.